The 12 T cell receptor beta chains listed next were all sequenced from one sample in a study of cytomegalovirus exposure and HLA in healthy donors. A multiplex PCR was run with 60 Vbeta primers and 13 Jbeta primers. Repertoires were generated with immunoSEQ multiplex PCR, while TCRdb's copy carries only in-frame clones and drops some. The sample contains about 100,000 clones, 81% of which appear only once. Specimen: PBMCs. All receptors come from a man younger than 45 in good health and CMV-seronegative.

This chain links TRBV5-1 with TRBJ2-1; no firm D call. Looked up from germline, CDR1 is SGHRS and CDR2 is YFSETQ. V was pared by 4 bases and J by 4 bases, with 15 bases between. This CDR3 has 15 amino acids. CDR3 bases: TGCGCCAGCAGCCCGTCCCCGTCACAGTACAATGAGCAGTTCTTC. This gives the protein CASSPSPSQYNEQFF.

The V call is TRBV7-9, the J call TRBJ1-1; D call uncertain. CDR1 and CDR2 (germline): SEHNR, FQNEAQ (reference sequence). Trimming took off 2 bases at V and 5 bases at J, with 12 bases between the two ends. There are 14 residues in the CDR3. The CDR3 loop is CASSLMVEKTEAFF. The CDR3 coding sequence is TGTGCCAGCAGCTTAATGGTGGAGAAGACTGAAGCTTTCTTT.

CDR3 region: CASSQGPGDYEQYF. For the CDR3, the DNA is TGCGCCAGCAGCCAAGGTCCAGGGGACTACGAGCAGTACTTC. The rearrangement links TRBV4-1 to TRBJ2-7; maybe TRBD1 (6 bases). The CDR3 consists of 14 residues. Germline V gene lookup returns CDR1 MGHRA and CDR2 YSYEKL. The V and J ends lost 1 base and 3 bases respectively, with 10 bases between them.

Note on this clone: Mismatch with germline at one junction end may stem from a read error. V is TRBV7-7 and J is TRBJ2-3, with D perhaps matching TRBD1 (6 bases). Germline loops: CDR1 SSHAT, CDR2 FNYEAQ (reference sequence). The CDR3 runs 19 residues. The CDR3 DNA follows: TGTGCTAGCAGCTTAGGACGGACAGCGTCAGGCGGTGGCGCAGATACGCAGTATTTT. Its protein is CASSLGRTASGGGADTQYF.

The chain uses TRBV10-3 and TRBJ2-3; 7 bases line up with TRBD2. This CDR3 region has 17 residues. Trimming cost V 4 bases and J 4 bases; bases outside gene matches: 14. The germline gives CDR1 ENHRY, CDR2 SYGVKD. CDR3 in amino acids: CAISGGELAPVPDTQYF. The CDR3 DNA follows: TGTGCCATCAGTGGGGGGGAACTAGCGCCGGTCCCAGATACGCAGTATTTT.

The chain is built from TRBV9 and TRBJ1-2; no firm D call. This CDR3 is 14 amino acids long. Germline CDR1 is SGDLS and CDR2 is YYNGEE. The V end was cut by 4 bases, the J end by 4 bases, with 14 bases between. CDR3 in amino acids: CASSPGGASYGYTF. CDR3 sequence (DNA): TGTGCCAGCAGCCCCGGAGGCGCGAGCTATGGCTACACCTTC. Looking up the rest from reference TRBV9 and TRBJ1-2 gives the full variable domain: DSGVTQTPKHLITATGQRVTLRCSPRSGDLSVYWYQQSLDQGLQFLIQYYNGEERAKGNILERFSAQQFPDLHSELNLSSLELGDSALYFCASSPGGASYGYTFGSGTRLTVV.

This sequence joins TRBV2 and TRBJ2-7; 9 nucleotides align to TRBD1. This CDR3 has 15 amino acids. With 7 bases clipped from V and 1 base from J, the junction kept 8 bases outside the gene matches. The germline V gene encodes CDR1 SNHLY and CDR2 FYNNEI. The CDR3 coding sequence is TGTGCCAGCACAAACGTAGGACAGGGGTCCTACGAGCAGTACTTC. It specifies CASTNVGQGSYEQYF.

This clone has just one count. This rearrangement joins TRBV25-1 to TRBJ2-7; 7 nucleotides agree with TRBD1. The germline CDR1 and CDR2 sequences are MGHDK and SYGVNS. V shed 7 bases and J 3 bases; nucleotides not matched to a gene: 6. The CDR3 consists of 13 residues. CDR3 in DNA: TGTGCCAGCACCGCGGACAGGCTCTACGAGCAGTACTTC. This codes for CASTADRLYEQYF.

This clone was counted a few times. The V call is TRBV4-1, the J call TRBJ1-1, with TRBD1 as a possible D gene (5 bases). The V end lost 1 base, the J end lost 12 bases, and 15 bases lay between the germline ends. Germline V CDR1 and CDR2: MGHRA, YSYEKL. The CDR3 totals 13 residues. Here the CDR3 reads CASSQALIRQTFF. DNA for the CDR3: TGCGCCAGCAGCCAAGCTCTGATACGACAGACTTTCTTT.

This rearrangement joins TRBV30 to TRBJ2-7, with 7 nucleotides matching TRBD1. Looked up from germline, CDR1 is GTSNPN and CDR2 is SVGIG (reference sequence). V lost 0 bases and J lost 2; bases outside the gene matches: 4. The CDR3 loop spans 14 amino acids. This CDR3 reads CAWSVGTVAYEQYF. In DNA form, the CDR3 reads TGTGCCTGGAGTGTAGGGACAGTGGCCTACGAGCAGTACTTC. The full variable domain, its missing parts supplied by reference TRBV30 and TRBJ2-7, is SQTIHQWPATLVQPVGSPLSLECTVEGTSNPNLYWYRQAAGRGLQLLFYSVGIGQISSEVPQNLSASRPQDRQFILSSKKLLLSDSGFYLCAWSVGTVAYEQYFGPGTRLTVT.

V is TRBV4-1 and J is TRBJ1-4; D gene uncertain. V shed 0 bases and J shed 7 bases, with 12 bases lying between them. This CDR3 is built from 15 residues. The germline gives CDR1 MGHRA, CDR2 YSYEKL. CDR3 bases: TGCGCCAGCAGCCAAGAATTCGCAATCGGTGAAAAACTGTTTTTT. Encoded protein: CASSQEFAIGEKLFF.

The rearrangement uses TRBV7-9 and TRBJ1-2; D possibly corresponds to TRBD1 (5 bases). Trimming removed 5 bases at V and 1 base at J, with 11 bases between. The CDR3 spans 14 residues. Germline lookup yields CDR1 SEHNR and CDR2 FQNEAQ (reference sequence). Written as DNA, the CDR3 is TGTGCCAGCAGCCCCATTCAGGGTAACTATGGCTACACCTTC. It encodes CASSPIQGNYGYTF.